This T cell receptor beta chain came from a study of cytomegalovirus exposure and HLA in healthy donors. The PCR had 60 Vbeta and 13 Jbeta primers. Original methodology: An analysis that came later counted 73 million or so unique TCR beta chains, roughly 11 million shared. Libraries were prepared by immunoSEQ multiplex PCR; TCRdb keeps only in-frame clonotypes and omits some of them. Clone size and the V and J calls come from that table; the DNA yielded D and trimming. The sample totals tens of thousands of clones. The V end was cut by 6 bases, the J end by 5 bases, with 10 bases between. The CDR3 sequence is 12 residues long. In germline, CDR1 is SNHLY, CDR2 FYNNEI.

The sequence derives from a man aged 55 to 70 in good health and CMV-seropositive. The chain is built from TRBV2 and TRBJ2-5, with a possible D match to TRBD1 (6 bases). Sequencing used PBMCs. CDR3 amino acids: CASSATGETQYF. In DNA form, the CDR3 reads TGTGCCAGCAGCGCCACAGGGGAGACCCAGTACTTC.